The present entry profiles one T cell receptor (beta chain) with its context. This entry is derived from a study of blood T cell repertoires in COVID-19. In the study overall: There were acute and convalescent COVID-19 samples, and they came from the United States, Italy and Spain.

Repertoires were generated with immunoSEQ multiplex PCR, while TCRdb's copy carries only in-frame clones and drops some. In the table there are approximately 150,000 clones, roughly 85% of which are singletons. Looked up from germline, CDR1 is MNHEY and CDR2 is SVGEGT. With 2 bases removed from V and 3 bases from J, the gap between germline ends came to 7 bases. CDR3 length: 13 residues. The sequencing input was peripheral blood. The origin of this receptor is a man aged 35 to 55 with acute or convalescent COVID-19. The V gene is TRBV6-2 or TRBV6-3, the J gene TRBJ1-2; TRBD1 is a possible D gene (5 bases). The CDR3 spells CASSYPQDYGYTF. CDR3 bases: TGTGCCAGCAGTTACCCACAGGACTATGGCTACACCTTC.